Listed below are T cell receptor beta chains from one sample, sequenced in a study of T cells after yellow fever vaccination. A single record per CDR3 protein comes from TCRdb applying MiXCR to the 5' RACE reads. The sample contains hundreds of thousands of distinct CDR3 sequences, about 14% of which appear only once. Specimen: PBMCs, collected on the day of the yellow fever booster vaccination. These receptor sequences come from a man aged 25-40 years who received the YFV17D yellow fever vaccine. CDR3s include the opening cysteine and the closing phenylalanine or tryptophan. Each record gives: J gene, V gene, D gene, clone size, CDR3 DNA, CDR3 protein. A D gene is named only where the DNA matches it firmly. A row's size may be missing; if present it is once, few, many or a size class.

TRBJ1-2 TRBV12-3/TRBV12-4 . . TGTGCCAGCAGTTATTCTACTAACTATGGCTACACCTTC CASSYSTNYGYTF
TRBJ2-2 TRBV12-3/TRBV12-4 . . TGTGCCAGCCCGACCGAGAACACCGGGGAGCTGTTTTTT CASPTENTGELFF
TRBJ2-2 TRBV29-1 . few TGCAGCGCCGAGGGCCCCGGGGAGCTGTTTTTT CSAEGPGELFF
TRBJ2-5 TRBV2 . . TGTGCCAGCAGTGAAGAGCTGGCCCTCCAAGAGACCCAGTACTTC CASSEELALQETQYF
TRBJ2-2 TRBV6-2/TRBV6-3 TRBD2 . TGTGCCAGCAGTTACTCGTCGGCTTTGGGACTAGCGGGGGGGCTGAGCACCGGGGAGCTGTTTTTT CASSYSSALGLAGGLSTGELFF
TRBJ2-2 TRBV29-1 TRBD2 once TGCAGCGGGAGAGCGGGAGGGGTCGGGGAGCTGTTTTTT CSGRAGGVGELFF
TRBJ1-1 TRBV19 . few TGTGCCAGTAGCTATCCCCTCCGTGGGGGCCGGACTGAAGCTTTCTTT CASSYPLRGGRTEAFF
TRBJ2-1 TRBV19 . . TGTGCCAGTAGTACAGACGCCTACGCGGACGGGGTCTTC CASSTDAYADGVF
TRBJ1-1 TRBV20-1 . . TGCAGTGCTAGAGCGAGTACAGGGTTGGGGGCTTTCTTT CSARASTGLGAFF
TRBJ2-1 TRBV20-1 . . TGCAGTGCTCCCGGAGTGGGAAAGTACAATGAGCAGTTCTTC CSAPGVGKYNEQFF
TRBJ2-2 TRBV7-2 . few TGTGCCAGCAGCTTCAGTGAAGGGCCCCGGGAGCTGTTTTTT CASSFSEGPRELFF
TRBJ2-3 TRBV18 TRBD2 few TGTGCCAGCTCACCTCCGGGACTAGCGGGAGTTGATACGCAGTATTTT CASSPPGLAGVDTQYF
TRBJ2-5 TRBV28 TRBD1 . TGTGCCAGCAGTTTATGGCGGGACAGGGACGGAGAGACCCAGTACTTC CASSLWRDRDGETQYF
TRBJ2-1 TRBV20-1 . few TGCAGTGCTAGAGGATCCGTTCATCACAATGAGCAGTTCTTC CSARGSVHHNEQFF
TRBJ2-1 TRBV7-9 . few TGTGCCAGCAGCACTCTAGCCGCAAAATTCAATGAGCAGTTCTTC CASSTLAAKFNEQFF
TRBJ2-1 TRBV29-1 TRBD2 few TGCAGCGTTGTCCGAACACCGGGACTAGCGGTGAAGGAGTTCTTC CSVVRTPGLAVKEFF
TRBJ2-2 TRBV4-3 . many TGCGCCAGCAGCGGCGACGGGTCGAGAAGGACCGGGGAGCTGTTTTTT CASSGDGSRRTGELFF
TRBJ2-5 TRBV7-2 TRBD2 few TGTGCCAGCAGCTTATTGGCGGGAGTTTTAGAGACCCAGTACTTC CASSLLAGVLETQYF
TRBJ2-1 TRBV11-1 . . TGTGCCAGCAGCCCTGGGAGTGGGATGGCGTCCTACAATGAGCAGTTCTTC CASSPGSGMASYNEQFF
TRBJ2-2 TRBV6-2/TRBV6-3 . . TGTGCCAGCAGTTGGGGGGGGCCCGGGGAGCTGTTTTTT CASSWGGPGELFF
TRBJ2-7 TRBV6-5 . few TGTGCCAGCAGTTACACCGCGCGCACCTACGAGCAGTACTTC CASSYTARTYEQYF
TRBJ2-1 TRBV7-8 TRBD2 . TGTGCCAGCAGCTTTAGGGTGACTAGCGCAAGCTCCTACAATGAGCAGTTCTTC CASSFRVTSASSYNEQFF
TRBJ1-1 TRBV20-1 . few TGCAGTGCAATTCCGGGGGGTTTGGAGTACACTGAAGCTTTCTTT CSAIPGGLEYTEAFF
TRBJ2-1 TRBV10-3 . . TGTGCCATCAGTGCCGACCCCTTACGGCTAGGGTTCTTC CAISADPLRLGFF
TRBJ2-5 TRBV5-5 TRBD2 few TGTGCCAGCGGACTAGCGGGAGGTACCGTGAAGACCCAGTACTTC CASGLAGGTVKTQYF
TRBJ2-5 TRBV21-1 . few TGTGCCAGCAGCAACCGAAAGGGGGGACGGGGGGAGGAAAAGACCCAGTACTTC CASSNRKGGRGEEKTQYF
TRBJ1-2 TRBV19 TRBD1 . TGTGCCAGTAGTATGGACAGGGGATTCTATGGCTACACCTTC CASSMDRGFYGYTF
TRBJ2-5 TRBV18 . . TGTGCCAGCTCACTTGGGACTTTGGGGACCCAGTACTTC CASSLGTLGTQYF
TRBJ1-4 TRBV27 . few TGTGCCAGCAGTTACGGGGGACCTGGGTCCAAACTGTTTTTT CASSYGGPGSKLFF
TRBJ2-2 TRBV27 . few TGTGCCAGCAGTAAGTGGGACACCGGGGAGCTGTTTTTT CASSKWDTGELFF
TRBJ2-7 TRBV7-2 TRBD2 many TGTGCCAGCAGCTTAGCGGGAGGGAGTACGTACGAGCAGTACTTC CASSLAGGSTYEQYF
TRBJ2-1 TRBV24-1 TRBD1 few TGTGCCACCAGTGACTCGGGACAGGGGGCATGGGAGCAGTTCTTC CATSDSGQGAWEQFF
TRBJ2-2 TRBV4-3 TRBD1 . TGCGCCAGCAGCCAAGGTTTTGGGGGACAGACCAACACCGGGGAGCTGTTTTTT CASSQGFGGQTNTGELFF
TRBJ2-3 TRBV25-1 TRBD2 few TGTGCCAGCAGTGACCAAACTAGCGGGAGAGTTATCGCAGATACGCAGTATTTT CASSDQTSGRVIADTQYF
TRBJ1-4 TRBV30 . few TGTGCCTGGAGTCGGGGGGCGGATGAAAAACTGTTTTTT CAWSRGADEKLFF